This TCR beta chain was profiled in a study of blood T cell repertoires in COVID-19. Study in general: COVID-19 samples, acute and convalescent, were from the United States, Italy and Spain. The analysed material was cDNA or gDNA that came from T cells, B-cell-depleted T cells, or PBMCs.

There are 11 residues in the CDR3. V dropped 3 bases and J dropped 5 bases, with 7 bases sitting between them. Germline CDR1 is DFQATT and CDR2 is SNEGSKA (reference sequence). TCRdb's copy holds only in-frame clones and misses some; the assay was immunoSEQ multiplex PCR. The sample holds some 170,000 clones, approximately 85% seen once. The rearrangement uses TRBV20-1 and TRBJ1-2; maybe TRBD1 (5 bases). Sequenced input: peripheral blood. The receptor's source is a man aged 55 to 69 with active or convalescent COVID-19. Written as DNA, the CDR3 is TGCAGTGCTAGGGAGGGGTATGGCTACACCTTC. Encoded protein: CSAREGYGYTF.